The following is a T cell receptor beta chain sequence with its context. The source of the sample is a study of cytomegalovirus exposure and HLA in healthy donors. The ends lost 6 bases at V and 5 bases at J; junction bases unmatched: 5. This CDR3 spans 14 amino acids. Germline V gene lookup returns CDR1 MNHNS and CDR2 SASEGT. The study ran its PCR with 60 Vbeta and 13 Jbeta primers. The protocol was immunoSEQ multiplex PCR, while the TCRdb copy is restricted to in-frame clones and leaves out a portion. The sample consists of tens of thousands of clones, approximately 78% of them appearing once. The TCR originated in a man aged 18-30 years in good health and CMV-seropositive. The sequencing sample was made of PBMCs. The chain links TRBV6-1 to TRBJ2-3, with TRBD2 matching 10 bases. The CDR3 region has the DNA TGTGCCAGCAGAGCGGTAGCGGGGGGAGATACGCAGTATTTT. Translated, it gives CASRAVAGGDTQYF.